These 21 T cell receptor beta chains share one sample of origin, sequenced in a study of OX40 agonist ivuxolimab in advanced cancers. Sequencing was performed with immunoSEQ multiplex PCR; in TCRdb, only in-frame clones are kept and a portion is missing. The sample has about 81,000 clones, 88% seen once; the top ten hold 0.45% to 0.55%. The source was CD4+ or CD8+ T cells sorted from blood, collected in a trial of the OX40 agonist ivuxolimab. The receptors shown here come from an adult with an advanced solid tumor such as melanoma, head and neck, liver or kidney cancer.

The chain combines TRBV7-8 with TRBJ2-1, with D possibly being TRBD2 (5 bases). Trimming took 6 bases from V and 6 from J, leaving 18 bases between them. Germline V gene data show CDR1 as SGHVS and CDR2 as FQNEAQ. The CDR3 is 15 residues long. CDR3 DNA: TGTGCCAGCAGTACCCCTACGGGGTCGTCCAATGAGCAGTTCTTC. Translating gives CASSTPTGSSNEQFF. The whole variable domain, filled in from reference TRBV7-8 and TRBJ2-1, reads GAGVSQSPRYKVAKRGQDVALRCDPISGHVSLFWYQQALGQGPEFLTYFQNEAQLDKSGLPSDRFFAERPEGSVSTLKIQRTQQEDSAVYLCASSTPTGSSNEQFFGPGTRLTVL.

The J gene is TRBJ1-5, the V gene TRBV4-1; D ambiguous. Germline CDR1 MGHRA, CDR2 YSYEKL. V lost 3 bases to trimming and J lost 0 bases, with 9 bases between them. The CDR3 covers 15 residues. The chain's CDR3 is CASSHIENSNQPQHF. The CDR3 DNA reads TGCGCCAGCAGCCACATTGAGAATAGCAATCAGCCCCAGCATTTT.

In this sample, this clone turned up a few times. This rearrangement joins TRBV6-1 to TRBJ1-5; D call uncertain. V lost 6 bases to trimming and J lost 5 bases, with 8 bases between them. In germline, CDR1 is MNHNS, CDR2 SASEGT. CDR3 size: 12 residues. The CDR3 protein is CASSIGDQPQHF. The CDR3 region has the DNA TGTGCCAGCAGCATTGGGGATCAGCCCCAGCATTTT.

The rearrangement links TRBV5-1 to TRBJ1-1; a weak D match, TRBD1 (5 bases). Germline V CDR1 and CDR2: SGHRS, YFSETQ. The V and J ends lost 0 bases and 8 bases respectively, with 17 bases between them. The CDR3 spans 15 residues. The CDR3, as DNA: TGCGCCAGCAGCTTGGACTGGGGCGGATTAGAGGAAGCTTTCTTT. Translating gives CASSLDWGGLEEAFF. The entire variable domain, with the rest obtained from reference TRBV5-1 and TRBJ1-1, is as follows: KAGVTQTPRYLIKTRGQQVTLSCSPISGHRSVSWYQQTPGQGLQFLFEYFSETQRNKGNFPGRFSGRQFSNSRSEMNVSTLELGDSALYLCASSLDWGGLEEAFFGQGTRLTVV.

The J gene is TRBJ1-1, the V gene TRBV29-1; D gene uncertain. Germline CDR1 reads SQVTM; CDR2 reads ANQGSEA. Trimming pared 6 bases from V and 0 bases from J, leaving 5 bases between. The CDR3 spans 11 residues. Written as DNA, the CDR3 is TGCAGCGTCCTTCTGAACACTGAAGCTTTCTTT. Protein: CSVLLNTEAFF. Drawing the rest from reference TRBV29-1 and TRBJ1-1, the complete variable domain is SAVISQKPSRDICQRGTSLTIQCQVDSQVTMMFWYRQQPGQSLTLIATANQGSEATYESGFVIDKFPISRPNLTFSTLTVSNMSPEDSSIYLCSVLLNTEAFFGQGTRLTVV.

This chain uses TRBV29-1 with TRBJ2-3; D is ambiguous. Germline V lookup: CDR1 SQVTM, CDR2 ANQGSEA. Trimming shortened V by 0 bases and J by 3 bases, and 4 bases separated the two germline ends. CDR3 size: 12 residues. This CDR3 is CSVEDETDTQYF. The CDR3 coding sequence is TGCAGCGTTGAAGATGAGACAGATACGCAGTATTTT.

This chain joins TRBV5-1 and TRBJ1-5; D not resolved. Germline CDR1 is SGHRS and CDR2 is YFSETQ. Trimming left V 4 bases short and J 2 bases short, with 16 bases between. The CDR3 totals 16 residues. The CDR3, as DNA: TGCGCCAGCAGCCCAGGACCCCTGGGAGGCAATCAGCCCCAGCATTTT. Protein product: CASSPGPLGGNQPQHF.

The V and J genes are TRBV6-5 and TRBJ1-1, with 7 bases that match TRBD1. CDR1 is MNHEY and CDR2 is SVGAGI in the germline V gene. CDR3 length equals 13 residues. The trim removed 5 bases at V and 1 base at J, leaving 1 base unmatched. This chain's CDR3 is CASSRQGNTEAFF. As DNA, the CDR3 is TGTGCCAGCAGTCGACAGGGGAACACTGAAGCTTTCTTT.

The chain uses TRBV19 and TRBJ2-2; 9 positions agree with TRBD1. There are 14 residues in the CDR3. Germline loops: CDR1 LNHDA, CDR2 SQIVND (reference sequence). J lost 6 bases, V lost 7 bases, and 6 bases had no gene match. The CDR3 region has the DNA TGTGCCAGTAACTCGGGACAGGGTTCCGGGGAGCTGTTTTTT. As protein: CASNSGQGSGELFF.

This clone was recorded only once. The rearrangement links TRBV4-1 to TRBJ2-5; D remains ambiguous. V was trimmed by 0 bases and J by 5 bases, leaving 13 bases between them. The CDR3 runs to 15 residues. Germline values: CDR1 MGHRA, CDR2 YSYEKL. In nucleotides, the CDR3 is TGCGCCAGCAGCCAAGACCCAGCGAGCCCGGAGACCCAGTACTTC. Translating gives CASSQDPASPETQYF.

The chain carries TRBV2 and TRBJ2-3; 12 nucleotides agree with TRBD1. Germline CDR1 and CDR2: SNHLY and FYNNEI. The junction had 4 bases not matched to a gene; V was cut back by 3 bases and J by 6 bases. This CDR3 contains 15 residues. Here the CDR3 reads CASSDEGQGADTQYF. CDR3 nucleotides: TGTGCCAGCAGTGATGAGGGACAGGGGGCGGATACGCAGTATTTT.

The V gene is TRBV18, the J gene TRBJ2-7; 8 bases are a match to TRBD2. Per germline, CDR1 KGHSH and CDR2 LQKENI. This CDR3 is 13 amino acids long. Trimming cost V 9 bases and J 5 bases; bases outside gene matches: 9. CDR3 loop: CASSGTSFDEQYF. Written as DNA, the CDR3 is TGTGCCAGTTCCGGGACTAGTTTCGACGAGCAGTACTTC. Full variable domain (remainder filled in from reference TRBV18 and TRBJ2-7): NAGVMQNPRHLVRRRGQEARLRCSPMKGHSHVYWYRQLPEEGLKFMVYLQKENIIDESGMPKERFSAEFPKEGPSILRIQQVVRGDSAAYFCASSGTSFDEQYFGPGTRLTVT.

The chain links TRBV7-2 to TRBJ2-3; D is possibly TRBD2 (5 bases). The CDR3 is 15 amino acids. V lost 1 base and J 4 bases, leaving 12 bases between the germline ends. Germline V gene data show CDR1 as SGHTA and CDR2 as FQGNSA. The CDR3 DNA sequence: TGTGCCAGCAGCTTAGGAACTAGTGAGGCAGATACGCAGTATTTT. It yields the protein CASSLGTSEADTQYF. Full variable domain (missing parts from reference TRBV7-2 and TRBJ2-3): GAGVSQSPSNKVTEKGKDVELRCDPISGHTALYWYRQSLGQGLEFLIYFQGNSAPDKSGLPSDRFSAERTGGSVSTLTIQRTQQEDSAVYLCASSLGTSEADTQYFGPGTRLTVL.

This sequence joins TRBV6-1 and TRBJ2-7, with D possibly being TRBD1 (6 bases). This CDR3 is 14 amino acids long. From germline, CDR1 is MNHNS and CDR2 SASEGT. V was pared by 1 base and J by 4 bases, with 11 bases between. The CDR3 here is CASSEGQGLYEQYF. CDR3 sequence (DNA): TGTGCCAGCAGTGAAGGGCAGGGGCTATACGAGCAGTACTTC.

V is TRBV19 and J is TRBJ2-7; D is possibly TRBD1 or TRBD2 (5 bases each). The V and J ends lost 7 bases and 6 bases respectively, with 16 bases between them. This CDR3 has 13 residues. Germline loops: CDR1 LNHDA, CDR2 SQIVND (reference sequence). The CDR3 protein is CASNDQGGGEQYF. For the CDR3, the DNA is TGTGCCAGTAACGACCAGGGTGGGGGCGAGCAGTACTTC.

The chain combines TRBV7-8 with TRBJ1-6, with TRBD1 as a possible D gene (6 bases). The V and J ends lost 1 base and 8 bases respectively, with 18 bases between them. Germline-derived CDR1 and CDR2 are SGHVS and FQNEAQ. The CDR3 has 17 residues. The CDR3 DNA follows: TGTGCCAGCAGCTTAGTTTTTATGGGACAATCCGATTCACCCCTCCACTTT. Residues: CASSLVFMGQSDSPLHF.

V is TRBV7-3 and J is TRBJ2-2; 8 bases are shared with TRBD2. The CDR3 loop spans 16 amino acids. Germline V gene sequence: CDR1 SGHTA, CDR2 FQGTGA. The V gene end was trimmed by 0 bases and the J gene end by 6 bases; junction bases not matched to a gene: 6. The CDR3 is CASSLTGTRSSGELFF. CDR3 bases: TGTGCCAGCAGCTTAACTGGGACTAGGAGTTCCGGGGAGCTGTTTTTT.

The chain is built from TRBV4-3 and TRBJ2-5; 10 positions agree with TRBD2. Losses at the gene ends were 0 bases for V and 4 bases for J; bases not matched to a gene: 11. CDR3 length equals 18 residues. Per germline, CDR1 LGHNA and CDR2 YSLEER. CDR3 DNA: TGCGCCAGCAGCCAAGATTTATCCGGGACTAGCGCCCGAGAGACCCAGTACTTC. The encoded protein is CASSQDLSGTSARETQYF.

For this clone: This specimen includes other DNA sequences encoding the same CDR3. The chain combines TRBV5-1 with TRBJ1-1; the D gene is possibly TRBD1 (5 bases). The V gene's germline CDR1 is SGHRS and CDR2 YFSETQ. Trimming took 0 bases from V and 3 from J, leaving 9 bases between them. This CDR3 spans 14 amino acids. The DNA for the CDR3 is TGCGCCAGCAGCTTGGCCGGGGGGGACACTGAAGCTTTCTTT. Protein sequence: CASSLAGGDTEAFF.

CDR3: CAISERGQYGYTF. As DNA, the CDR3 is TGTGCCATCAGTGAGCGGGGACAGTATGGCTACACCTTC. The chain recombines TRBV10-3 with TRBJ1-2; 7 bases line up with TRBD1. The CDR3 contains 13 residues. Unmatched junction bases numbered 2, after V lost 2 bases and J lost 5 bases. Germline V gene lookup returns CDR1 ENHRY and CDR2 SYGVKD.

The chain links TRBV5-5 to TRBJ2-1, with unresolved D. This CDR3 has 13 residues. Between the trimmed V and J ends, which lost 1 base and 5 bases, there was a span of 7 bases. CDR1 is SGHKS, CDR2 YYEKEE, per germline (reference sequence). The DNA for the CDR3 is TGTGCCAGCAGCTTGTTCGGCGACAATGAGCAGTTCTTC. Encoded protein: CASSLFGDNEQFF. The full variable domain, rest sourced from reference TRBV5-5 and TRBJ2-1, is DAGVTQSPTHLIKTRGQQVTLRCSPISGHKSVSWYQQVLGQGPQFIFQYYEKEERGRGNFPDRFSARQFPNYSSELNVNALLLGDSALYLCASSLFGDNEQFFGPGTRLTVL.